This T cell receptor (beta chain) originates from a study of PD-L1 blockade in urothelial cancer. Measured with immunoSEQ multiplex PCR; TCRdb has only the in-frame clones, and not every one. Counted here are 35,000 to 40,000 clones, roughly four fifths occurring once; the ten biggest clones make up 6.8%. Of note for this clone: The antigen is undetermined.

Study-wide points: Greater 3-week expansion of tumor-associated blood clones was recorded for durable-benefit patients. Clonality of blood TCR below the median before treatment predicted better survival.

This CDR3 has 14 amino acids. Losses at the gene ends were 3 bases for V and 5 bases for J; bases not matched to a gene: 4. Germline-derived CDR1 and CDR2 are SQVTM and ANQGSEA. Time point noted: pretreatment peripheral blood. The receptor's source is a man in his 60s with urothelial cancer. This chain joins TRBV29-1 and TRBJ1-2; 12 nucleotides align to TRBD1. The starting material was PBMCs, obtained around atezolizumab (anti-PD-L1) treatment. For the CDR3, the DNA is TGCAGCGTTGAGGGGACAGGGGGCGCGTATGGCTACACCTTC. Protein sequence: CSVEGTGGAYGYTF.